These 6 T cell receptor beta chains were all obtained from the same sample, sequenced in a study of blood T cell repertoires in COVID-19. Clones were read by immunoSEQ multiplex PCR, and TCRdb kept only the in-frame ones, dropping some. Here the sample spans 310,000 or so clones, about four fifths being singletons. Sequenced material: peripheral blood. The source of these receptors is a woman aged 45 to 65 with acute or convalescent COVID-19.

V usage is TRBV14 and J usage is TRBJ2-5, with a tentative D call TRBD1 (6 bases). The V gene's germline CDR1 is SGHDN and CDR2 FVKESK. The germline V and J ends were trimmed by 3 bases and 7 bases, with 18 bases remaining between them. The CDR3 is made up of 15 amino acids. CDR3 loop: CASSQQGTLVGTQYF. The CDR3 nucleotides are TGTGCCAGCAGCCAGCAGGGGACGCTTGTTGGGACCCAGTACTTC.

The rearrangement joins TRBV7-9 to TRBJ2-7; a possible D gene is TRBD1 (6 bases). Trimming stripped 1 base from V and 2 bases from J, with 6 bases between. Germline V gene lookup returns CDR1 SEHNR and CDR2 FQNEAQ (reference sequence). The CDR3 has 13 residues. CDR3 region: CASSLEGAYEQYV. For the CDR3, the DNA is TGTGCCAGCAGCTTAGAGGGGGCCTACGAGCAGTACGTC.

The V call is TRBV6-5, the J call TRBJ1-2, with no clear D. The CDR3 sequence is 13 residues long. V was clipped by 6 bases and J by 6 bases, with 14 bases between them. CDR1 is MNHEY, CDR2 SVGAGI, per germline. CDR3 sequence reads: CASRVDRGNGYTF. CDR3 DNA: TGTGCCAGCAGGGTAGACCGGGGAAATGGCTACACCTTC.

The chain recombines TRBV7-9 with TRBJ1-1; 9 bases align to TRBD1. J was trimmed by 5 bases and V by 3 bases; bases with no gene match: 7. The length of the CDR3 is 15 residues. Looked up from germline, CDR1 is SEHNR and CDR2 is FQNEAQ (reference sequence). CDR3 coding DNA: TGTGCCAGCAGCTTGACAGGGGGGAGTGATACTGAAGCTTTCTTT. It codes for CASSLTGGSDTEAFF.

The chain uses TRBV19 and TRBJ1-4; possible D gene TRBD1, 5 bases. From germline, CDR1 is LNHDA and CDR2 SQIVND (reference sequence). The CDR3 has 15 amino acids. V was shortened by 6 bases and J by 3 bases, with 14 bases between the two germline ends. CDR3 residues: CASRTSKGSNEKLFF. In DNA, the CDR3 is TGTGCCAGTAGGACATCCAAGGGGTCTAATGAAAAACTGTTTTTT.

This clone was detected only a few times. The V call is TRBV6-4, the J call TRBJ2-1; TRBD1 matches 11 bases. Germline V gives CDR1 MRHNA, CDR2 SNTAGT. The length of the CDR3 is 19 residues. With 4 bases clipped from V and 0 bases from J, the junction kept 11 bases outside the gene matches. CDR3 protein: CASSAPGQGDLISYNEQFF. The CDR3 nucleotides are TGTGCCAGCAGTGCTCCGGGACAGGGGGACCTCATCTCCTACAATGAGCAGTTCTTC.